This T cell receptor beta chain was documented in a study of graft-versus-host responses after intestinal transplantation. Study background: Transplant types were multivisceral, liver-intestinal, or isolated intestinal.

Germline CDR1 and CDR2: DFQATT and SNEGSKA (reference sequence). V shed 3 bases and J shed 5 bases, with 5 bases lying between them. This CDR3 spans 10 amino acids. Generated by immunoSEQ multiplex PCR, the TCRdb table keeps only in-frame clones and is missing some. The sample consists of roughly 120,000 clones, over 85% of them appearing once. Remarks on this clone: Its antigen is undetermined. The same CDR3 is also encoded by other DNA sequences in this sample.

Sequencing was performed on unstimulated CD4+ T cells sorted from spleen or lymph node cells, taken before transplant. This sequence joins TRBV20-1 and TRBJ2-7; D is possibly TRBD2 (5 bases). This receptor was obtained from a human donor who was the organ donor for an intestinal transplant. CDR3 coding DNA: TGCAGTGCTAGGCGGGACGAGCAGTACTTC. Translation: CSARRDEQYF.